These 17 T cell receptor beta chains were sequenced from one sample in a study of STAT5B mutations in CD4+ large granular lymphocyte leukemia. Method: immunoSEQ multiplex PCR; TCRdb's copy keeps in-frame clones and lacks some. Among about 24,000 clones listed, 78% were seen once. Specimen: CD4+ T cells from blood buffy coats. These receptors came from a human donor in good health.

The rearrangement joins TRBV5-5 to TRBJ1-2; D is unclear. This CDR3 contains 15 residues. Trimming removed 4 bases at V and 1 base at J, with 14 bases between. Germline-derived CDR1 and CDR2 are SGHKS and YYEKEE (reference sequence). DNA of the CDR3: TGTGCCAGCAGCCTCGGTGGATATAATAACTATGGCTACACCTTC. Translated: CASSLGGYNNYGYTF.

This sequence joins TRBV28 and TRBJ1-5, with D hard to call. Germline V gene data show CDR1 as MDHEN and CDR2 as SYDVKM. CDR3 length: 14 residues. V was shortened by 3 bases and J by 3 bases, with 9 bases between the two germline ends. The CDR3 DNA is TGTGCCAGCAGTTTGTCCAGCTTCAATCAGCCCCAGCATTTT. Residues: CASSLSSFNQPQHF.

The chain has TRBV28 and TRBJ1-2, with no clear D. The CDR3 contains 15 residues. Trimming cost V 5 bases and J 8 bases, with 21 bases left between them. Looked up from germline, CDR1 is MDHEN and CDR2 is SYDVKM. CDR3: CASSPGKREGEGYTF. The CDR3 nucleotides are TGTGCCAGCAGTCCGGGCAAAAGGGAAGGAGAGGGCTACACCTTC.

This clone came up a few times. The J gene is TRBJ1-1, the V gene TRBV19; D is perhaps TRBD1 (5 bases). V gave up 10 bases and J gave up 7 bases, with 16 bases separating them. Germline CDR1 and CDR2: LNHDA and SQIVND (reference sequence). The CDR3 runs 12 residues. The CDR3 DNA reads TGTGCCACCACCGACAGAGATCTTGAAGCTTTCTTT. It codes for CATTDRDLEAFF.

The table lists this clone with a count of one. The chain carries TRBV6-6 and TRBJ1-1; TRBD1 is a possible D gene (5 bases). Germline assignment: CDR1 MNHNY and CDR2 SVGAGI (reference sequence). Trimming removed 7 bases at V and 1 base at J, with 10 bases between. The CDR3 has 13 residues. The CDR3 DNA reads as TGTGCCAGCACGGGACGGGCGAACACTGAAGCTTTCTTT. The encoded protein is CASTGRANTEAFF.

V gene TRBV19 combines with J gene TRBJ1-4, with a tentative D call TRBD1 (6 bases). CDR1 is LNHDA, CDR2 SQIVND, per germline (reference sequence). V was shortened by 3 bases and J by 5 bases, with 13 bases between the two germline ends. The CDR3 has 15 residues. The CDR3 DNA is TGTGCCAGTAGTATCACGGGGCAGGGGAATGAAAAACTGTTTTTT. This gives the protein CASSITGQGNEKLFF.

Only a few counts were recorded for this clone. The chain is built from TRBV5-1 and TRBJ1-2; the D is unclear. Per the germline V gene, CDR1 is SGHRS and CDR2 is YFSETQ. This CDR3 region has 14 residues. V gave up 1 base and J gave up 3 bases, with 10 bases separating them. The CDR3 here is CASSLYRLDYGYTF. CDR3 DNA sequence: TGCGCCAGCAGCTTGTACCGGTTAGACTATGGCTACACCTTC. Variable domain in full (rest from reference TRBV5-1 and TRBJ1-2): KAGVTQTPRYLIKTRGQQVTLSCSPISGHRSVSWYQQTPGQGLQFLFEYFSETQRNKGNFPGRFSGRQFSNSRSEMNVSTLELGDSALYLCASSLYRLDYGYTFGSGTRLTVV.

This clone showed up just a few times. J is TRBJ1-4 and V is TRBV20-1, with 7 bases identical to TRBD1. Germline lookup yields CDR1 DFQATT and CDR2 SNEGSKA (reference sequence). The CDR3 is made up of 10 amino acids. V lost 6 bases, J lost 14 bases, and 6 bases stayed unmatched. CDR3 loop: CSALGRGLFF. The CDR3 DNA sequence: TGCAGTGCCCTGGGCAGGGGGCTGTTTTTT.

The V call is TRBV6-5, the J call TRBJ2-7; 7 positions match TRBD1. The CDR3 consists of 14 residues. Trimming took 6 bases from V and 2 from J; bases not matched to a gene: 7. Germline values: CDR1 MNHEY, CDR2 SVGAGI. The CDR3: CASRSGTATYEQYF. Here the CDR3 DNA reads TGTGCCAGCAGGTCGGGGACAGCGACCTACGAGCAGTACTTC.

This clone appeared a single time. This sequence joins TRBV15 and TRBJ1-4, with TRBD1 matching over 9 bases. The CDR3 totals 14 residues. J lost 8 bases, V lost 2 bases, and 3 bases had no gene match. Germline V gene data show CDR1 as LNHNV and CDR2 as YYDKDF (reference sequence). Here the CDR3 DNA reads TGTGCCACCAGCAGAACAGGGGGCTTCGAAAAACTGTTTTTT. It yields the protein CATSRTGGFEKLFF.

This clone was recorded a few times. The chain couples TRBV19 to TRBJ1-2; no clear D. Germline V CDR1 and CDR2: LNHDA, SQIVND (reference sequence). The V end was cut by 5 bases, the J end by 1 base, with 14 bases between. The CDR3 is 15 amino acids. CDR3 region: CASSPRRHNNYGYTF. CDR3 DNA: TGTGCCAGTAGTCCACGGCGACACAATAACTATGGCTACACCTTC.

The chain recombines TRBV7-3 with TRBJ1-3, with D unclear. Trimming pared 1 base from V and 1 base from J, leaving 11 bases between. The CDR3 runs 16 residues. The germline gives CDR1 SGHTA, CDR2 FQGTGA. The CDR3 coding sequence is TGTGCCAGCAGCTTAAGGAGTCGGGGTTCTGGAAACACCATATATTTT. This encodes CASSLRSRGSGNTIYF.

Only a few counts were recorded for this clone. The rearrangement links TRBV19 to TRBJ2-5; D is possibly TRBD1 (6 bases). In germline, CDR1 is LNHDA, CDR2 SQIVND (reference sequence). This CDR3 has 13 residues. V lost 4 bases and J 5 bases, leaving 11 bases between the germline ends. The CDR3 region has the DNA TGTGCCAGTAGTAACGGACAGATTGAGACCCAGTACTTC. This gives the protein CASSNGQIETQYF.

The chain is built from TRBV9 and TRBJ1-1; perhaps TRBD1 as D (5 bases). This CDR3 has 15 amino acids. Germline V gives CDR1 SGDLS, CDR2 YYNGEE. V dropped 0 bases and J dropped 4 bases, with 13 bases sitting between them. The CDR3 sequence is CASSVGGVASTEAFF. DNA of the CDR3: TGTGCCAGCAGCGTAGGGGGGGTCGCCTCCACTGAAGCTTTCTTT.

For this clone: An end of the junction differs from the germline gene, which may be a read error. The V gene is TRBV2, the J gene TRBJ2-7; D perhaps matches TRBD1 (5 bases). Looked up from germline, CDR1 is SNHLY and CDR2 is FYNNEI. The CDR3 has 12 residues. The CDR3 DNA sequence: TGTGCCAGCAGTGACGACAGACTCGGCAGAAACTTC. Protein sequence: CASSDDRLGRNF.

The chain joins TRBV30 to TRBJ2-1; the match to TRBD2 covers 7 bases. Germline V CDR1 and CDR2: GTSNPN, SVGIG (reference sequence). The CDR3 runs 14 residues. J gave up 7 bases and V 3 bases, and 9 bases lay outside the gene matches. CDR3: CAWRAGPAGNEQFF. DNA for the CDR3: TGTGCCTGGAGGGCAGGTCCAGCGGGGAATGAGCAGTTCTTC.

The CDR3 is CASSVGRTLAKNIQYF. The CDR3 DNA follows: TGTGCCAGCAGCGTAGGTAGGACTTTAGCCAAAAACATTCAGTACTTC. The gene calls are TRBV9 and TRBJ2-4, with D maybe TRBD2 (5 bases). CDR1 and CDR2 from the germline V gene are SGDLS and YYNGEE. V was cut by 0 bases and J by 0 bases, with 10 bases left in between. The CDR3 runs to 16 residues.